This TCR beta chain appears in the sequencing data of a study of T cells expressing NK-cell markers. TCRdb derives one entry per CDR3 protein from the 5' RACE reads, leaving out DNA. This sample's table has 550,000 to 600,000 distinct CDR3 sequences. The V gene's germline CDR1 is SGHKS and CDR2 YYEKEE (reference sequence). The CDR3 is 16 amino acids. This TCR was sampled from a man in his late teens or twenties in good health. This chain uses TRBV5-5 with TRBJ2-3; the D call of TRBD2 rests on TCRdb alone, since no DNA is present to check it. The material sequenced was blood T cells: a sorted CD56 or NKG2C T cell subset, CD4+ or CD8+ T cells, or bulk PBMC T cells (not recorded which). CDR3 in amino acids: CASSLGLAESTDTQYF.